This TCR beta chain was documented in a study of post-analysis software for immune sequencing data. Points from the study as a whole: For normalized Chao1 diversity, multiple sclerosis patients scored significantly lower than controls did. TRBV segments more frequent in patients than in controls numbered several and included TRBV5-6, TRBV5-1 and TRBV20-1.

Every TCR beta cDNA library bore unique molecular identifiers. A single record per CDR3 protein comes from TCRdb applying MiXCR to the PCR reads. The sample carries fewer than 550,000 distinct CDR3 sequences, around a third recorded once. In its sample, this clonotype was seen a few times. Its antigen remains unidentified. CDR3 length: 11 residues. V gave up 6 bases and J gave up 9 bases, with 14 bases separating them. The germline CDR1 and CDR2 sequences are DFQATT and SNEGSKA (reference sequence). The J gene is TRBJ1-2, the V gene TRBV20-1; D might be TRBD1 (6 bases). The sequence came from a girl aged 2-17 years with multiple sclerosis. The specimen sequenced was blood. The CDR3 spells CSAPPGDSYTF. Written as DNA, the CDR3 is TGCAGTGCCCCCCCCGGGGACAGCTACACCTTC.